This T cell receptor beta chain was captured in a study of technical replicates of blood from a handful of donors. Sequenced by immunoSEQ multiplex PCR; TCRdb stores in-frame clones only, minus some. There are tens of thousands of clones in the sample; just over 95% occur only once, and more than 0.15% lies in the top ten. CDR3 length equals 13 residues. Germline CDR1 is SNHLY and CDR2 is FYNNEI. Trimming took 8 bases from V and 4 from J, leaving 9 bases between them. In its sample, this clone was seen once. The TCR was taken from a human donor in good health. V and J are TRBV2 and TRBJ2-6, with D tentatively TRBD2 (5 bases). Sequencing was performed on T cells isolated from PBMCs. CDR3 nucleotides: TGTGCCAGCGGGAGTAGGGGGGCCAACGTCCTGACTTTC. Translating gives CASGSRGANVLTF.